The 10 T cell receptor beta chains below come from one sample, sequenced in a study of CD8+ T cells in alopecia areata. Treatment described: oral pan-JAK inhibitor, 5-10 mg twice daily. Sequencing used cDNA as its template, made by extracting RNA and reverse transcribing it. Data came from immunoSEQ multiplex PCR; TCRdb stores just in-frame clones and leaves some out. There are 100,000 to 150,000 clones in the sample; under 65% occur only once, and around 6% lies in the top ten. The sample here was CD4+ T cells sorted from blood, taken at week 4, from a patient treated with tofacitinib. These receptors all come from a human donor with alopecia areata.

This clone came up a few times. The chain uses TRBV21-1 and TRBJ2-7; the table's TRBD1 call for D was not verified on the DNA. TRBV21-1 is classified as a pseudogene. The CDR3 runs to 16 residues. CDR3 nucleotides: TGTGCCAGCAGCTTCGTGGAGGGGGCATTGATCCACGAGCAGTACTTC. It specifies CASSFVEGALIHEQYF.

This clone was detected a few times. This rearrangement joins TRBV5-1 to TRBJ2-5; a weak D match, TRBD1 (5 bases). V dropped 3 bases and J dropped 2 bases, with 14 bases sitting between them. The CDR3 contains 15 residues. Germline V gene data show CDR1 as SGHRS and CDR2 as YFSETQ. Here the CDR3 reads CASSWNQGTQETQYF. CDR3 nucleotide sequence: TGCGCCAGCAGCTGGAATCAGGGAACTCAAGAGACCCAGTACTTC. The whole variable domain, filled in from reference TRBV5-1 and TRBJ2-5, reads KAGVTQTPRYLIKTRGQQVTLSCSPISGHRSVSWYQQTPGQGLQFLFEYFSETQRNKGNFPGRFSGRQFSNSRSEMNVSTLELGDSALYLCASSWNQGTQETQYFGPGTRLLVL.

This clone was recorded only once. This chain uses TRBV5-1 with TRBJ2-5; TRBD1 agrees at 8 bases. V trimming: 0 bases; J trimming: 4 bases; junction bases outside the gene matches: 5. The CDR3 length is 15 residues. Germline V gives CDR1 SGHRS, CDR2 YFSETQ. The CDR3 spells CASSLADRVGETQYF. The CDR3 bases are TGCGCCAGCAGCTTGGCGGACAGGGTAGGAGAGACCCAGTACTTC.

The chain uses TRBV5-6 and TRBJ1-6; D remains unclear. Looked up from germline, CDR1 is SGHDT and CDR2 is YYEEEE. The CDR3 runs to 13 residues. V was shortened by 4 bases and J by 7 bases, with 9 bases between the two germline ends. This CDR3 reads CASSTALNSPLHF. The CDR3 DNA reads as TGTGCCAGCAGCACGGCCCTCAATTCACCCCTCCACTTT.

This clone occurred a few times. J is TRBJ2-3 and V is TRBV7-2, with TRBD1 matching 9 bases. Germline CDR1 is SGHTA and CDR2 is FQGNSA. With V trimmed by 5 bases and J by 4 bases, 7 bases remained unmatched. The CDR3 is 15 amino acids. Here the CDR3 DNA reads TGTGCCAGCAGCCTTACAGGGGGCTCCCCAGATACGCAGTATTTT. Its protein is CASSLTGGSPDTQYF.

The chain uses TRBV9 and TRBJ2-3, with D tentatively TRBD1 (5 bases). CDR1 and CDR2 (germline): SGDLS, YYNGEE. Trimming took off 4 bases at V and 5 bases at J, with 11 bases between the two ends. This CDR3 is 13 amino acids long. The CDR3 DNA reads as TGTGCCAGCAGCCCAGGACATAGAGATACGCAGTATTTT. Protein product: CASSPGHRDTQYF.

The J gene is TRBJ2-3, the V gene TRBV29-1; 10 bases are a match to TRBD1. Trimming took 6 bases from V and 4 from J; bases not matched to a gene: 7. The CDR3 has 14 amino acids. Germline CDR1 is SQVTM and CDR2 is ANQGSEA. CDR3 residues: CSVIRDRGADTQYF. CDR3 sequence (DNA): TGCAGCGTGATCCGGGACAGGGGAGCAGATACGCAGTATTTT.

The chain combines TRBV15 with TRBJ1-1; 9 bases line up with TRBD1. This CDR3 spans 17 amino acids. CDR1 LNHNV and CDR2 YYDKDF come from the germline V gene (reference sequence). V was pared by 4 bases and J by 6 bases, with 15 bases of the junction left unmatched. The chain's CDR3 is CATSKPPGQGTYSEAFF. CDR3 coding DNA: TGTGCCACCAGCAAACCCCCGGGACAGGGCACTTACTCTGAAGCTTTCTTT. Based on the CDR3 plus reference TRBV15 and TRBJ1-1, the full variable domain is DAMVIQNPRYQVTQFGKPVTLSCSQTLNHNVMYWYQQKSSQAPKLLFHYYDKDFNNEADTPDNFQSRRPNTSFCFLDIRSPGLGDTAMYLCATSKPPGQGTYSEAFFGQGTRLTVV.

The table lists this clone with a few counts. V usage is TRBV6-6 and J usage is TRBJ2-5, with 8 bases aligning to TRBD2. With 4 bases clipped from V and 11 bases from J, the junction kept 15 bases outside the gene matches. CDR1 is MNHNY and CDR2 is SVGAGI in the germline V gene (reference sequence). This CDR3 has 15 residues. This chain's CDR3 is CASSSRGSGAQEQYF. CDR3 in DNA: TGTGCCAGCAGTTCCCGTGGTAGCGGGGCCCAGGAGCAGTACTTC.

The chain uses TRBV9 and TRBJ2-1; 8 positions agree with TRBD2. CDR1 is SGDLS, CDR2 YYNGEE, per germline. The V segment lost 4 bases and the J segment 7 bases; nucleotides outside the gene matches: 10. This CDR3 comprises 15 residues. The CDR3 loop reads CASSPEAGGWNEQFF. For the CDR3, the DNA is TGTGCCAGCAGCCCCGAGGCGGGAGGCTGGAATGAGCAGTTCTTC.